The 17 T cell receptor beta chains reported below all come from one sample, sequenced in a study of PD-1 blockade in classical Hodgkin lymphoma. With no exception, relapse followed autologous stem cell transplantation in all patients, and brentuximab vedotin exposure varied. Assay: immunoSEQ multiplex PCR; the TCRdb copy retains only in-frame clones and omits some. The sample contains about 43,000 clones, roughly 78% of which appear only once. Sequencing used peripheral blood mononuclear cells (PBMCs), obtained before the second cycle of nivolumab. These receptors were taken from a human donor with classical Hodgkin lymphoma.

The rearrangement links TRBV5-1 to TRBJ2-2; the D is unclear. This CDR3 has 14 residues. Germline CDR1 reads SGHRS; CDR2 reads YFSETQ. V was trimmed by 7 bases and J by 2 bases, leaving 12 bases between them. The CDR3 sequence is CASRWATNTGELFF. The DNA for the CDR3 is TGCGCCAGCCGTTGGGCCACTAACACCGGGGAGCTGTTTTTT. The variable domain in full, with the rest retrieved from reference TRBV5-1 and TRBJ2-2, is KAGVTQTPRYLIKTRGQQVTLSCSPISGHRSVSWYQQTPGQGLQFLFEYFSETQRNKGNFPGRFSGRQFSNSRSEMNVSTLELGDSALYLCASRWATNTGELFFGEGSRLTVL.

The chain recombines TRBV27 with TRBJ2-7; D call uncertain. The germline V and J ends were trimmed by 8 bases and 7 bases, with 15 bases remaining between them. CDR3 length: 12 residues. The germline gives CDR1 MNHEY, CDR2 SMNVEV (reference sequence). The DNA for the CDR3 is TGTGCCAGCTACGGTGGGTTACGGGAGCAGTACTTC. This encodes CASYGGLREQYF.

This clone was detected a few times. The J gene is TRBJ2-2, the V gene TRBV11-2; 9 bases map to TRBD2. CDR1 is SGHAT, CDR2 FQNNGV, per germline. This CDR3 is 15 amino acids long. V shed 5 bases, J shed 6 bases, and the junction held 7 bases outside the gene matches. CDR3 DNA: TGTGCCAGCAGCGTTAGCGGGAGACGCGCCGGGGAGCTGTTTTTT. This encodes CASSVSGRRAGELFF.

This chain uses TRBV9 with TRBJ2-4; possible D gene TRBD2, 6 bases. Germline values: CDR1 SGDLS, CDR2 YYNGEE. V lost 1 base and J 7 bases, leaving 15 bases between the germline ends. The CDR3 runs to 15 residues. As DNA, the CDR3 is TGTGCCAGCAGCGTAAGAATAGCGGAAGGGAACATTCAGTACTTC. The encoded protein is CASSVRIAEGNIQYF.

This chain uses TRBV7-9 with TRBJ1-5; 9 positions agree with TRBD1. V dropped 4 bases and J dropped 4; count of bases not matched to a gene: 5. CDR3 size: 15 residues. Per germline, CDR1 SEHNR and CDR2 FQNEAQ (reference sequence). The CDR3 DNA is TGTGCCAGCAGCTGGGGGACAGGGCCAAATCAGCCCCAGCATTTT. This sequence encodes CASSWGTGPNQPQHF.

V gene TRBV10-3 combines with J gene TRBJ1-4; 8 bases are shared with TRBD1. Germline CDR1 and CDR2: ENHRY and SYGVKD. V was clipped by 2 bases and J by 5 bases; unmatched bases: 4. The CDR3 contains 15 residues. The DNA of the CDR3 is TGTGCCATCAGTGAGCAGGGGGCAGGGAATGAAAAACTGTTTTTT. Its protein product is CAISEQGAGNEKLFF.

The chain is built from TRBV23-1 and TRBJ2-7; 11 nucleotides line up with TRBD1. TRBV23-1 is an ORF for which the function is uncertain. Trimming cost V 1 base and J 2 bases; bases outside gene matches: 4. This CDR3 spans 16 amino acids. In DNA, the CDR3 is TGCGCCAGCAGTCAATTGGGGACAGGGGGAGCCTACGAGCAGTACTTC. Its protein is CASSQLGTGGAYEQYF.

By share, this clone counts as medium-sized. The chain joins TRBV18 to TRBJ2-4; no reliable D call. CDR3 length: 16 amino acids. Germline values: CDR1 KGHSH, CDR2 LQKENI. V was pared by 5 bases and J by 0 bases, with 14 bases between. Here the CDR3 reads CASSNSDTLAKNIQYF. The CDR3 bases are TGTGCCAGCTCAAATTCAGACACACTAGCCAAAAACATTCAGTACTTC.

The chain links TRBV30 to TRBJ2-1; possibly TRBD1 or TRBD2 for D (6 bases each). Trimming stripped 3 bases from V and 8 bases from J, with 17 bases between. This CDR3 is built from 14 residues. Germline loops: CDR1 GTSNPN, CDR2 SVGIG (reference sequence). CDR3 region: CAWRDKMGGYEQFF. The CDR3, as DNA: TGTGCCTGGAGGGATAAGATGGGGGGCTATGAGCAGTTCTTC. Together with reference TRBV30 and TRBJ2-1, the CDR3 gives the full variable domain: SQTIHQWPATLVQPVGSPLSLECTVEGTSNPNLYWYRQAAGRGLQLLFYSVGIGQISSEVPQNLSASRPQDRQFILSSKKLLLSDSGFYLCAWRDKMGGYEQFFGPGTRLTVL.

The chain carries TRBV4-2 and TRBJ2-7, with 7 bases identical to TRBD2. V lost 0 bases, J lost 4 bases, and 12 bases stayed unmatched. The germline CDR1 and CDR2 sequences are LGHNA and YNFKEQ. This CDR3 contains 17 residues. CDR3: CASSQEVTGGSLYEQYF. As DNA, the CDR3 is TGTGCCAGCAGCCAAGAGGTGACGGGGGGTTCCCTATACGAGCAGTACTTC.

This clone appeared a few times. The CDR3 loop is CASSRGWIEQYF. The CDR3 region has the DNA TGTGCCAGCAGCCGAGGATGGATCGAGCAGTACTTC. The V gene is TRBV28, the J gene TRBJ2-7; D ambiguous. The CDR3 totals 12 residues. Germline-derived CDR1 and CDR2 are MDHEN and SYDVKM. The V end lost 6 bases, the J end lost 6 bases, and 12 bases lay between the germline ends.

The rearrangement links TRBV9 to TRBJ2-7; no reliable D call. Germline V gene lookup returns CDR1 SGDLS and CDR2 YYNGEE. There are 14 residues in the CDR3. The V and J ends lost 0 bases and 2 bases respectively, with 9 bases between them. CDR3 sequence (DNA): TGTGCCAGCAGCGTAGCTCTTACTGCCTACGAGCAGTACTTC. Its protein product is CASSVALTAYEQYF.

V and J are TRBV9 and TRBJ2-1; D call uncertain. The CDR3 has 13 amino acids. V lost 7 bases, J lost 7 bases, and 15 bases lay in between. Germline V gene data show CDR1 as SGDLS and CDR2 as YYNGEE. The CDR3 DNA follows: TGTGCCAGCGCAGTATCTTCATTTAATGAGCAGTTCTTC. Protein product: CASAVSSFNEQFF.

This chain connects TRBV5-1 to TRBJ2-5; D remains unclear. Germline CDR1 and CDR2: SGHRS and YFSETQ. Trimming shortened V by 0 bases and J by 2 bases, and 8 bases separated the two germline ends. There are 14 residues in the CDR3. The CDR3 DNA reads TGCGCCAGCAGCTTGGAGGGTAGTCAAGAGACCCAGTACTTC. Its protein is CASSLEGSQETQYF.

The gene calls are TRBV6-4 and TRBJ2-1; 8 bases map to TRBD2. The CDR3 spans 15 residues. V lost 0 bases, J lost 8 bases, and 6 bases stayed unmatched. Germline V gene sequence: CDR1 MRHNA, CDR2 SNTAGT. The CDR3 protein is CASSDSTGGLDEQFF. CDR3 bases: TGTGCCAGCAGTGACTCGACGGGAGGGTTGGATGAGCAGTTCTTC.

This clone was seen a few times. The chain uses TRBV5-1 and TRBJ1-1, with 8 bases that match TRBD1. There are 12 residues in the CDR3. J gave up 11 bases and V 0 bases, and 3 bases lay outside the gene matches. CDR1 and CDR2 (germline): SGHRS, YFSETQ. CDR3 residues: CASSLGGQGAFF. The CDR3 region has the DNA TGCGCCAGCAGCTTGGGAGGACAGGGCGCTTTCTTT.

A few counts support this clone. This chain joins TRBV9 and TRBJ2-5; 11 bases agree with TRBD2. Germline V gene lookup returns CDR1 SGDLS and CDR2 YYNGEE. The V and J ends lost 3 bases and 1 base, in that order; junction bases with no gene match: 5. There are 16 residues in the CDR3. The CDR3 nucleotides are TGTGCCAGCAGCGCCCGACTAGCGGGGATCCAAGAGACCCAGTACTTC. It specifies CASSARLAGIQETQYF.